This T cell receptor beta chain was identified in a study of CD8 T cell repertoires and HIV-1 epitope variants. Background on the study: Separate wells received one of Twenty-five Gag or Nef variant peptides. Control wells had CMV/EBV/flu peptides, negative Ebola AY9, or no peptide. Enriched T cells were co-cultured with equal autologous T cell-negative cells. T cells were cultured for more than 9 days with cytokines added on days 3 and 7.

Germline V gene sequence: CDR1 LNHDA, CDR2 SQIVND (reference sequence). V gave up 2 bases and J gave up 0 bases, with 5 bases separating them. This CDR3 is built from 13 residues. Only a few counts were recorded for this clone. What it binds is not known. The assay was immunoSEQ multiplex PCR, and TCRdb's table has in-frame clones only and misses some. In the table there are 5,000 or so clones, 65% to 70% of which are singletons. The specimen sequenced was cultured CD8+ T cells derived from PBMCs. The chain is built from TRBV19 and TRBJ2-7; D not resolved. The clonotype comes from a male donor with HIV. The chain's CDR3 is CASSISISYEQYF. The CDR3 DNA reads TGTGCCAGTAGTATAAGCATCTCCTACGAGCAGTACTTC.